This T cell receptor (beta chain) was identified in a study of shared clonotypes between healthy human individuals. Findings and limits, study-wide: Sampling involved blood alone; tissue repertoires likely differ. Naive CD4 clonotypes were shared across a few donors at roughly 5.5%. Memory subsets had estimated richness that was generally smaller than that of naive subsets.

Turning to this clone: Its antigen remains unknown.

Naive-designated CD8 cells lacked CD45RO, were positively enriched for CCR7, and omitted terminally differentiated effector memory CD45RA+ cells. Germline loops: CDR1 SGHTS, CDR2 YDEGEE. V was clipped by 5 bases and J by 5 bases, with 13 bases between them. CDR3 size: 13 residues. On sorted subsets, replicate PCRs used roughly 190 ng DNA, or around 30,000 T cell genomes. Sequenced by immunoSEQ multiplex PCR; TCRdb stores in-frame clones only, minus some. The data show around 2,000,000 clones, 85% to 95% seen once. The chain combines TRBV5-8 with TRBJ1-2; D perhaps matches TRBD1 (6 bases). The sample comprised naive CD8+ T cells sorted from blood. The receptor comes from a man between 18 and 29 years old in good health. This CDR3 reads CASRGRTAYGYTF. The DNA for the CDR3 is TGTGCCAGCAGGGGCAGGACAGCTTATGGCTACACCTTC.